Listed here are 3 T cell receptor beta chains from one sample, sequenced in a study of T cell responses to AZD1222 COVID-19 vaccine (dated by TCRdb to the early 2020s). This specimen's time point label, interpreted: baseline before first vaccination. Libraries were prepared through the immunoSEQ multiplex PCR assay. TCRdb provides this immuneACCESS table in a form limited to in-frame rearrangements. Some clones are lacking; in checked studies, under half of them reflect an unresolved V gene, and why the rest are absent is not known. The sample table contains about 150,000 clones; only one count was recorded for 70% to 90% of them. The ten largest clonotypes hold about 1.9% of the sample. The sequenced sample was peripheral blood, obtained on day 0 of AZD1222 vaccination. The receptors here all came from an adult in good health.

This chain joins TRBV11-2 and TRBJ2-5; D might be TRBD1 (6 bases). In germline, CDR1 is SGHAT, CDR2 FQNNGV. The CDR3 has 16 residues. The V and J ends lost 1 base and 7 bases respectively, with 19 bases between them. The CDR3 nucleotides read TGTGCCAGCAGCTTAGGAGGGGGAATCGGGATAGGGACCCAGTACTTC. It specifies CASSLGGGIGIGTQYF.

The rearrangement links TRBV7-2 to TRBJ2-2, with D unresolved. Trimming shortened V by 1 base and J by 4 bases, and 1 base separated the two germline ends. Per the germline V gene, CDR1 is SGHTA and CDR2 is FQGNSA. This CDR3 is 12 amino acids long. The CDR3 sequence: CASSLVTGELFF. The CDR3 bases are TGTGCCAGCAGCTTAGTCACCGGGGAGCTGTTTTTT.

The CDR3 protein is CASSRGQVGREAFF. The CDR3 DNA reads as TGCGCCAGCAGCCGCGGACAGGTGGGTCGTGAAGCTTTCTTT. This chain links TRBV5-1 with TRBJ1-1; 7 nucleotides match TRBD1. V gave up 4 bases and J gave up 7 bases; unmatched junction bases: 10. Per the germline V gene, CDR1 is SGHRS and CDR2 is YFSETQ. The CDR3 has 14 amino acids.